Listed below are T cell receptor beta chains from one sample, sequenced in a study of shared clonotypes between healthy human individuals. The method was immunoSEQ multiplex PCR; TCRdb's version includes in-frame clones alone and lacks a portion of them. The sample lists about 2.1 million clones; roughly 95% were seen once. The sequenced sample was naive CD8+ T cells from PBMCs. The receptor set was obtained from a man between 18 and 35 years old in good health. Some clones in this sample may be carry-over from other donors' samples. The CDR3 runs from the conserved cysteine through the conserved F or W. The order of the fields is D gene, V gene, J gene, clone size, CDR3 protein, CDR3 DNA. A D gene is named only where the DNA matches it firmly. Clone size appears in some rows only: once, few, many, or a class for an expanded clone.

-	TRBV27	TRBJ2-7	-	CASSSRRSGAYEQYF	TGTGCCAGCAGTTCCCGGAGGAGCGGAGCCTACGAGCAGTACTTC
TRBD2	TRBV2	TRBJ2-1	once	CASSEPGLAHRWDNEQFF	TGTGCCAGCAGTGAACCGGGACTAGCTCACAGGTGGGACAATGAGCAGTTCTTC
-	TRBV28	TRBJ1-2	-	CASMWRGANYGYTF	TGTGCCAGCATGTGGAGGGGGGCTAACTATGGCTACACCTTC
-	TRBV5-1	TRBJ2-3	-	CASSFWGGTDTQYF	TGCGCCAGCAGCTTTTGGGGCGGCACAGATACGCAGTATTTT
-	TRBV19	TRBJ2-1	-	CASSIDRSSYNEQFF	TGTGCCAGTAGTATTGACAGGAGCTCCTACAATGAGCAGTTCTTC
-	TRBV9	TRBJ2-7	once	CASSVGAPPAGEQYF	TGTGCCAGCAGCGTAGGAGCCCCTCCGGCCGGCGAGCAGTACTTC
TRBD2	TRBV4-3	TRBJ2-1	-	CASSQERRLAGVLFF	TGCGCCAGCAGCCAAGAAAGGCGACTAGCGGGCGTGCTGTTCTTC
-	TRBV6-5	TRBJ2-3	-	CASSSRAPPTDTQYF	TGTGCCAGCAGTTCTCGGGCTCCCCCCACAGATACGCAGTATTTT
-	TRBV20-1	TRBJ1-2	-	CSATGTGWYTF	TGCAGTGCTACGGGGACTGGGTGGTACACCTTC
-	TRBV9	TRBJ1-2	few	CASSGPGPSVDYGYTF	TGTGCCAGCAGTGGTCCGGGTCCTTCAGTGGACTATGGCTACACCTTC
TRBD2	TRBV10-2	TRBJ2-4	-	CASSEGLAGTKNIQYF	TGCGCCAGCAGTGAGGGACTAGCGGGGACCAAAAACATTCAGTACTTC
TRBD2	TRBV19	TRBJ2-7	-	CASSIEAGLNYEQYF	TGTGCCAGTAGTATTGAAGCGGGGCTGAACTACGAGCAGTACTTC
TRBD1	TRBV30	TRBJ1-2	-	CAWSYRGSDYGYTF	TGTGCCTGGAGTTACAGGGGATCGGACTATGGCTACACCTTC